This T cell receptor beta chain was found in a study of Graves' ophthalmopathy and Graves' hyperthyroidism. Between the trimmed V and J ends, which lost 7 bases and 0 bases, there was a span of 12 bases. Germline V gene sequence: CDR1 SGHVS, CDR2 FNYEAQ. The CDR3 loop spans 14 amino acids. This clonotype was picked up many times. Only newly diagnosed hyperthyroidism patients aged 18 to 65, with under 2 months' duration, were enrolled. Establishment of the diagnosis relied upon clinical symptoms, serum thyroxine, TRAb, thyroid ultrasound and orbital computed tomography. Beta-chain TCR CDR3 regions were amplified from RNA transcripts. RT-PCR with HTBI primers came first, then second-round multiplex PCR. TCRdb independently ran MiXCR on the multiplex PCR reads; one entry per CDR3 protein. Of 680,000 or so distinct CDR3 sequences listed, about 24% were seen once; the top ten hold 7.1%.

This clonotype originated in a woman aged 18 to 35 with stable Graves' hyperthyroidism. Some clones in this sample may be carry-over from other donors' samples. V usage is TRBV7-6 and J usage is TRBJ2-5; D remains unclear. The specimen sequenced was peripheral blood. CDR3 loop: CASNPDRYQETQYF. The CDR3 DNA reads TGTGCCAGCAACCCGGACCGGTACCAAGAGACCCAGTACTTC.